Below are 19 T cell receptor beta chains sequenced from a single sample in a study of T cells in Graves' hyperthyroidism and ophthalmopathy. The CDR3 regions of TCR beta were amplified from RNA transcripts. The TCR CDR3 was amplified in a first-round RT-PCR using the HTBI primer set. A single record per CDR3 protein comes from TCRdb applying MiXCR to the multiplex PCR reads. The data hold hundreds of thousands of distinct CDR3 sequences, with around 15% observed a single time. Material for sequencing was blood. These receptor sequences come from a woman between 40 and 55 years old with Graves' hyperthyroidism.

The table lists this clonotype with many counts. This chain links TRBV7-9 with TRBJ2-3, with D unclear. This CDR3 region has 11 residues. Trimming stripped 4 bases from V and 4 bases from J, with 3 bases between. The germline V gene has CDR1 SEHNR and CDR2 FQNEAQ (reference sequence). The CDR3 sequence: CASSYPDTQYF. The CDR3 nucleotides are TGTGCCAGCAGCTATCCAGATACGCAGTATTTT.

This clonotype has more than one count but fewer than ten. V is TRBV10-3 and J is TRBJ2-5; perhaps TRBD2 as D (7 bases). The V and J ends lost 10 bases and 2 bases respectively, with 20 bases between them. The CDR3 runs 15 residues. Germline V gene data show CDR1 as ENHRY and CDR2 as SYGVKD. The CDR3 region has the DNA TGTGCCACCGGGGGCTGGGCTAGCGGACAAGAGACCCAGTACTTC. Translation: CATGGWASGQETQYF.

This clonotype was observed many times. The rearrangement links TRBV5-5 to TRBJ2-7; 10 positions agree with TRBD2. V lost 3 bases to trimming and J lost 5 bases; unmatched junction nucleotides: 11. This CDR3 comprises 16 residues. Germline lookup yields CDR1 SGHKS and CDR2 YYEKEE (reference sequence). The CDR3 region has the DNA TGTGCCAGCAGCTCCCCCCCGGGACTAGCGATCCACGAGCAGTACTTC. Amino acids: CASSSPPGLAIHEQYF.

This clonotype came up many times. The rearrangement joins TRBV5-5 to TRBJ2-3; 8 bases are shared with TRBD2. Trimming removed 4 bases from V and 9 bases from J; junction bases left unmatched: 1. Per germline, CDR1 SGHKS and CDR2 YYEKEE (reference sequence). CDR3 length: 11 residues. This chain's CDR3 is CASSTGGTQYF. CDR3 DNA: TGTGCCAGCAGCACGGGGGGGACGCAGTATTTT.

This clonotype has at least ten counts. This chain links TRBV7-9 with TRBJ2-7; 8 bases match TRBD1. V gave up 4 bases and J gave up 3 bases; unmatched junction bases: 11. This CDR3 has 16 residues. Per germline, CDR1 SEHNR and CDR2 FQNEAQ (reference sequence). The DNA of the CDR3 is TGTGCCAGCAGCTCCCCCTCTAGGACAGGGCTCTACGAGCAGTACTTC. Its protein is CASSSPSRTGLYEQYF.

This clonotype has ten or more counts. The V gene is TRBV29-1, the J gene TRBJ2-7, with TRBD1 matching 7 bases. Germline CDR1 is SQVTM and CDR2 is ANQGSEA. This CDR3 has 14 amino acids. V was clipped by 4 bases and J by 3 bases; unmatched bases: 9. The CDR3 DNA reads as TGCAGCGTTGGCGACAGGGCGTCCAGCTACGAGCAGTACTTC. Translated, it gives CSVGDRASSYEQYF.

This clonotype was observed a handful of times. The rearrangement links TRBV10-1 to TRBJ2-2; D remains unclear. Trimming shortened V by 4 bases and J by 1 base, and 7 bases separated the two germline ends. The CDR3 extends over 14 amino acids. CDR1 is WNHNN, CDR2 SYGVQD, per germline (reference sequence). The CDR3 sequence: CASSVYRNTGELFF. CDR3 coding DNA: TGCGCCAGCAGTGTATACAGGAACACCGGGGAGCTGTTTTTT.

This clonotype was seen only a few times. Being one base from a much bigger clone, this may be a read error. The chain is built from TRBV28 and TRBJ2-7; 9 nucleotides line up with TRBD2. The CDR3 is 15 residues long. Losses at the gene ends were 6 bases for V and 3 bases for J; bases not matched to a gene: 9. CDR1 and CDR2 from the germline V gene are MDHEN and SYDVKM. The CDR3 region is CASRGASSGDYEQYF. DNA for the CDR3: TGTGCCAGCAGAGGGGCGTCTAGCGGGGACTACGAGCAGTACTTC.

The V and J genes are TRBV19 and TRBJ1-4; 11 bases map to TRBD1. V was pared by 0 bases and J by 2 bases, with 8 bases of the junction left unmatched. Germline values: CDR1 LNHDA, CDR2 SQIVND (reference sequence). The CDR3 consists of 19 residues. CDR3 coding DNA: TGTGCCAGTAGTATAGACTGGACAGGGGGCGTTTTGACTAATGAAAAACTGTTTTTT. Translation gives CASSIDWTGGVLTNEKLFF. The full variable domain, in which reference TRBV19 and TRBJ1-4 provide the parts outside the CDR3, is DGGITQSPKYLFRKEGQNVTLSCEQNLNHDAMYWYRQDPGQGLRLIYYSQIVNDFQKGDIAEGYSVSREKKESFPLTVTSAQKNPTAFYLCASSIDWTGGVLTNEKLFFGSGTQLSVL.

This clonotype was picked up many times. The V and J genes are TRBV11-2 and TRBJ2-1; 8 bases align to TRBD2. The V gene end was trimmed by 2 bases and the J gene end by 4 bases; junction bases not matched to a gene: 7. Germline V gene sequence: CDR1 SGHAT, CDR2 FQNNGV. The CDR3 totals 16 residues. CDR3 sequence reads: CASSLNGGAVYNEQFF. As DNA, the CDR3 is TGTGCCAGCAGCTTAAACGGGGGGGCAGTTTACAATGAGCAGTTCTTC.

This clonotype was counted ten times or more. The chain combines TRBV7-9 with TRBJ2-5; no definite D call. Trimming removed 2 bases at V and 4 bases at J, with 8 bases between. This CDR3 is built from 13 residues. Germline V lookup: CDR1 SEHNR, CDR2 FQNEAQ (reference sequence). Here the CDR3 DNA reads TGTGCCAGCAGCTTATTCAACCCAGAGACCCAGTACTTC. This translates into CASSLFNPETQYF.

This clonotype was seen ten or more times. The chain links TRBV27 to TRBJ1-2, with 8 bases fitting TRBD1. CDR3 length: 16 amino acids. CDR1 is MNHEY and CDR2 is SMNVEV in the germline V gene (reference sequence). V gave up 5 bases and J gave up 4 bases; unmatched junction bases: 12. CDR3 residues: CASSPRPGQVFYGYTF. CDR3 DNA: TGTGCCAGCAGTCCTAGACCGGGACAGGTCTTCTATGGCTACACCTTC.

This clonotype was seen ten or more times. This chain uses TRBV28 with TRBJ1-3, with D perhaps TRBD1 (5 bases). This CDR3 is built from 15 residues. Germline V gene lookup returns CDR1 MDHEN and CDR2 SYDVKM. The V end was cut by 8 bases, the J end by 4 bases, with 18 bases between. The chain's CDR3 is CASSSATGAGNTIYF. The CDR3, as DNA: TGTGCCAGCTCATCAGCCACAGGAGCAGGAAACACCATATATTTT. Using reference TRBV28 and TRBJ1-3 for the parts outside the CDR3, the full variable domain is DVKVTQSSRYLVKRTGEKVFLECVQDMDHENMFWYRQDPGLGLRLIYFSYDVKMKEKGDIPEGYSVSREKKERFSLILESASTNQTSMYLCASSSATGAGNTIYFGEGSWLTVV.

This clonotype was seen more than once but under ten times. V is TRBV5-6 and J is TRBJ2-7; D may match TRBD1 or TRBD2 (5 bases each). The CDR3 is made up of 13 amino acids. The V gene lost 3 bases and the J gene lost 7 bases, with 14 bases spanning the gap. Germline-derived CDR1 and CDR2 are SGHDT and YYEEEE. Here the CDR3 DNA reads TGTGCCAGCAGCTGGGACCGGTCGAGAGAGCAGTACTTC. It is translated as CASSWDRSREQYF. The full variable domain, its missing parts supplied by reference TRBV5-6 and TRBJ2-7, is DAGVTQSPTHLIKTRGQQVTLRCSPKSGHDTVSWYQQALGQGPQFIFQYYEEEERQRGNFPDRFSGHQFPNYSSELNVNALLLGDSALYLCASSWDRSREQYFGPGTRLTVT.

This clonotype was recorded at least ten times. The genes are TRBV27 and TRBJ1-1; D gene unclear. The CDR3 contains 14 residues. Germline V lookup: CDR1 MNHEY, CDR2 SMNVEV (reference sequence). Trimming removed 6 bases at V and 4 bases at J, with 15 bases between. CDR3 sequence: CASRRPAAGTEAFF. The CDR3 nucleotides are TGTGCCAGCAGGCGCCCGGCAGCGGGCACTGAAGCTTTCTTT.

V gene TRBV20-1 combines with J gene TRBJ2-6; D possibly corresponds to TRBD2 (5 bases). From germline, CDR1 is DFQATT and CDR2 SNEGSKA (reference sequence). This CDR3 has 16 amino acids. The V gene lost 3 bases and the J gene lost 0 bases, with 12 bases spanning the gap. CDR3 sequence (DNA): TGCAGTGCTAGTTCTAGCATTAGCTCTGGGGCCAACGTCCTGACTTTC. The encoded protein is CSASSSISSGANVLTF.

This clonotype was observed many times. The genes are TRBV28 and TRBJ1-5, with D hard to call. Germline CDR1 is MDHEN and CDR2 is SYDVKM. The V end was cut by 6 bases, the J end by 3 bases, with 21 bases between. The CDR3 has 17 amino acids. The CDR3: CASSDDNGHSDNQPQHF. For the CDR3, the DNA is TGTGCCAGCAGCGACGACAACGGGCATTCAGACAATCAGCCCCAGCATTTT.

This clonotype was seen repeatedly, ten times or more. The junction differs from germline at one of its ends, possibly a read error. The chain combines TRBV11-2 with TRBJ1-2; no clear D gene. CDR3 length: 13 amino acids. CDR1 is SGHAT, CDR2 FQNNGV, per germline. CDR3 sequence: CASSSSHNFGYTF. In nucleotides, the CDR3 is TGTGCCAGCAGCTCATCGCACAACTTTGGCTACACCTTC.

This clonotype was recorded many times. The genes are TRBV20-1 and TRBJ2-3, with D possibly matching TRBD2 (6 bases). Per the germline V gene, CDR1 is DFQATT and CDR2 is SNEGSKA (reference sequence). The CDR3 runs to 17 residues. V shed 4 bases and J shed 0 bases, with 20 bases lying between them. The CDR3 spells CSAISLSSSASTDTQYF. The CDR3 region has the DNA TGCAGTGCTATTTCCCTCTCGTCTAGCGCCAGCACAGATACGCAGTATTTT.